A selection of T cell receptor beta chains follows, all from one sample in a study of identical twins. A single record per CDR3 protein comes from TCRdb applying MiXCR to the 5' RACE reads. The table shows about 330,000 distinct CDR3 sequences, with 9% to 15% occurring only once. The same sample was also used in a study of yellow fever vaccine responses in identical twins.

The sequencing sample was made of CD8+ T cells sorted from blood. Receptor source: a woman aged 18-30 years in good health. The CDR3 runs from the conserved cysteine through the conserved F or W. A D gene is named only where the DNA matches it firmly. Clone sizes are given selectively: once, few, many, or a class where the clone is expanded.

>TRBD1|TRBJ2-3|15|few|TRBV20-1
CSAQGQGAHPDTQYF
TGCAGTGCTCAGGGACAGGGGGCACACCCAGATACGCAGTATTTT
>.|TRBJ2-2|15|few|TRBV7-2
CASSSDYFSAGELFF
TGTGCCAGCAGCTCCGACTATTTCTCCGCCGGGGAGCTGTTTTTT
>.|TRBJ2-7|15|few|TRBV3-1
CASSQDPGRSYEQYF
TGTGCCAGCAGCCAAGATCCCGGTAGGTCCTACGAGCAGTACTTC
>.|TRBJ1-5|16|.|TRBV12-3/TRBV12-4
CASSFGQGGSNQPQHF
TGTGCCAGCAGTTTCGGGCAGGGAGGGAGCAATCAGCCCCAGCATTTT
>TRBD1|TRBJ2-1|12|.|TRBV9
CASSPSGDSQFF
TGTGCCAGCAGCCCTTCTGGGGACAGTCAGTTCTTC
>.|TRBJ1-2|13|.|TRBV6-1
CASSPEGGYGYTF
TGTGCCAGCAGTCCCGAGGGGGGCTATGGCTACACCTTC
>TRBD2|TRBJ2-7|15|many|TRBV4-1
CASSQDPLAMYEQYF
TGCGCCAGCAGCCAAGACCCACTAGCGATGTACGAGCAGTACTTC
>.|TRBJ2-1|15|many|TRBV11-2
CASSLTRYDYNEQFF
TGTGCCAGCAGCCTGACCCGATACGACTACAATGAGCAGTTCTTC
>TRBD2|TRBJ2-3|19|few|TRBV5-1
CASSLILDLERGYTDTQYF
TGCGCCAGCAGCTTGATCCTCGACCTCGAGCGGGGGTACACAGATACGCAGTATTTT
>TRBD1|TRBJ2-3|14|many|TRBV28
CASKDRGEIDTQYF
TGTGCCAGCAAAGACAGGGGGGAAATAGATACGCAGTATTTT
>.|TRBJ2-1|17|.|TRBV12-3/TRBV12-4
CASSFGERDHIVDEQFF
TGTGCCAGCAGTTTCGGTGAAAGGGACCATATAGTGGATGAGCAGTTCTTC
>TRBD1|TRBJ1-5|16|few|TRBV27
CASSPGTGGDNQPQHF
TGTGCCAGCAGTCCAGGGACAGGGGGCGATAATCAGCCCCAGCATTTT
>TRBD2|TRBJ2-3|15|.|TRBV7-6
CASSLSGGYTDTQYF
TGTGCCAGCAGCTTATCGGGGGGTTACACAGATACGCAGTATTTT
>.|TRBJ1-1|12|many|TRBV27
CASSLLGSEAFF
TGTGCCAGCAGTTTGTTGGGGAGTGAAGCTTTCTTT
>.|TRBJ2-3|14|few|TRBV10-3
CAISAGVGTDTQYF
TGTGCCATCTCCGCAGGGGTTGGCACAGATACGCAGTATTTT
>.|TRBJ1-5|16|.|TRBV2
CASQFRVQGGNQPQHF
TGTGCCAGCCAGTTTCGGGTCCAGGGTGGCAATCAGCCCCAGCATTTT
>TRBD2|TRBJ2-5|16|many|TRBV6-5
CASSYSLAGVRETQYF
TGTGCCAGCAGTTACTCTCTAGCGGGAGTCCGGGAGACCCAGTACTTC
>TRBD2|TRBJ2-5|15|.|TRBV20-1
CSAREPLADQETQYF
TGCAGTGCTAGAGAGCCCCTAGCGGATCAAGAGACCCAGTACTTC
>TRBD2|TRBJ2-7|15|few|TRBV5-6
CASKQTYSGTYEQYF
TGTGCCAGCAAACAAACGTATAGCGGGACTTACGAGCAGTACTTC
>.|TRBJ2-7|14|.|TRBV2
CASQIVTGAYEQYF
TGTGCCAGCCAAATCGTGACCGGGGCTTACGAGCAGTACTTC
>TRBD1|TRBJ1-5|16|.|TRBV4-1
CASSQELSGGLMPQHF
TGCGCCAGCAGCCAAGAGTTGTCAGGGGGGCTGATGCCCCAGCATTTT
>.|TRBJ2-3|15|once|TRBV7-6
CASSLDWGKTDTQYF
TGTGCCAGCAGCTTAGATTGGGGGAAAACAGATACGCAGTATTTT
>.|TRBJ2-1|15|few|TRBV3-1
CASSQVTGSYNEQFF
TGTGCCAGCAGCCAAGTTACAGGCTCCTACAATGAGCAGTTCTTC
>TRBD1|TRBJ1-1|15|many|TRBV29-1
CSVEDRGTVGREAFF
TGCAGCGTTGAAGATCGTGGGACAGTCGGCCGAGAAGCTTTCTTT
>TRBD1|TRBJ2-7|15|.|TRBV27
CASSLMDRFTYEQYF
TGTGCCAGCAGTTTGATGGACAGGTTTACCTACGAGCAGTACTTC
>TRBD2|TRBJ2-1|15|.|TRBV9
CASSVVGRAYNEQFF
TGTGCCAGCAGCGTAGTCGGGAGGGCCTACAATGAGCAGTTCTTC
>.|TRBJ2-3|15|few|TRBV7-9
CASSSTDLRADTQYF
TGTGCCAGCAGCTCAACAGATCTGAGGGCAGATACGCAGTATTTT
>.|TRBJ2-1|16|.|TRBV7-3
CASSLTSQVPYNEQFF
TGTGCCAGCAGCTTAACGAGTCAGGTCCCCTACAATGAGCAGTTCTTC
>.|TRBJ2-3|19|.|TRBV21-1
CASSKADTGLADHTDTQYF
TGTGCCAGCAGCAAAGCCGACACGGGACTAGCGGACCACACAGATACGCAGTATTTT
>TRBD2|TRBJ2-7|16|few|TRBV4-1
CASSQESSGSSYEQYF
TGCGCCAGCAGCCAAGAGTCTAGCGGGAGCTCCTACGAGCAGTACTTC
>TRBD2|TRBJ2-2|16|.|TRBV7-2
CASSLGFGGAIGELFF
TGTGCCAGCAGCTTAGGATTCGGGGGGGCCATCGGGGAGCTGTTTTTT
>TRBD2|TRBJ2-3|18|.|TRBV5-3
CARNQTTPQAGTGDTQYF
TGTGCCAGAAACCAAACTACCCCGCAAGCGGGGACGGGAGATACGCAGTATTTT
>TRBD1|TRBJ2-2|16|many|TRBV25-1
CASSERGTGGTGELFF
TGTGCCAGCAGTGAAAGGGGTACAGGGGGCACCGGGGAGCTGTTTTTT
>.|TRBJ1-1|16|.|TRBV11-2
CASSLGTEAWDTEAFF
TGTGCCAGCAGCTTAGGGACGGAGGCTTGGGACACTGAAGCTTTCTTT
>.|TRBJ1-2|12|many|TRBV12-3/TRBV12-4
CASNPGWVGYTF
TGTGCCAGCAACCCCGGGTGGGTTGGCTACACCTTC
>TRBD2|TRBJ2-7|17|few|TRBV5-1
CASSLGLAEKDSYEQYF
TGCGCCAGCAGCTTGGGACTAGCGGAGAAAGATTCCTACGAGCAGTACTTC
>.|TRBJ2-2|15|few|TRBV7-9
CASSARTANTGELFF
TGTGCCAGCAGCGCCCGGACAGCGAACACCGGGGAGCTGTTTTTT
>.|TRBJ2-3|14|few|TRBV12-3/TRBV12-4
CASSFVINTDTQYF
TGTGCCAGCAGTTTCGTAATTAACACAGATACGCAGTATTTT
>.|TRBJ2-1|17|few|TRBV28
CASSLRSAGGGYNEQFF
TGTGCCAGCAGTTTACGCAGTGCCGGTGGGGGATACAATGAGCAGTTCTTC
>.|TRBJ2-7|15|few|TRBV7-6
CASSLVRGLLYEQYF
TGTGCCAGCAGCTTAGTCCGGGGACTCCTCTACGAGCAGTACTTC
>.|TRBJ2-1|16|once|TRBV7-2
CASSPRGRSSYNEQFF
TGTGCCAGCAGCCCTCGGGGTCGAAGCTCCTACAATGAGCAGTTCTTC
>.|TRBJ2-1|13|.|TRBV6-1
CASSPTDLALEFF
TGTGCCAGCAGTCCAACGGATCTAGCGCTGGAGTTCTTC
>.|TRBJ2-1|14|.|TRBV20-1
CSARDSSFPNEQFF
TGCAGTGCTAGAGATTCTAGTTTCCCGAATGAGCAGTTCTTC
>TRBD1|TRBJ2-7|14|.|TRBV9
CASSVAGTAYEQYF
TGTGCCAGCAGCGTAGCAGGGACAGCCTACGAGCAGTACTTC
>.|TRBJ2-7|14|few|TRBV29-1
CSVPGGGATDEQYF
TGCAGCGTCCCAGGGGGAGGGGCTACCGACGAGCAGTACTTC